This TCR beta chain was obtained from a study of molecular identifiers for immune sequencing clone quantification. Regarding the study as a whole: Jurkat TCR RNA from one cell was spiked into roughly 1 million naive cells, and it was reportedly detectable there. Among effectors, clones above 20 RNA copies held over 97% of molecules; among naive cells, under 1%.

This clonotype was seen only a few times. Its target is unknown. Germline V gives CDR1 WNHNN, CDR2 SYGVQD (reference sequence). The CDR3 length is 12 residues. The V and J ends lost 8 bases and 5 bases respectively, with 13 bases between them. Making the bulk TCR libraries relied on previously described methods and listed TCR primers. Each CDR3 protein is one row after TCRdb ran MiXCR on the PCR reads. The sample has roughly 630,000 distinct CDR3 sequences, over 25% seen once. Sorted naive CD8 T cells were those defined as CD8+CD4-CCR7+CD45RA+. This TCR was recovered from a human donor in good health. Some libraries in this study had Jurkat cell RNA spiked in. The genes are TRBV10-1 and TRBJ2-7; D may match TRBD1 or TRBD2 (5 bases each). The specimen sequenced was naive CD8+ T cells from blood, with Jurkat cell RNA spiked in. Regarding subset: FACS-sorted CD8+CD4-CCR7+CD45RA+ naive T cells. The CDR3 spells CASSGAHNEQYF. The CDR3 DNA is TGCGCCAGCTCCGGGGCACACAACGAGCAGTACTTC.